These 21 T cell receptor beta chains came from one sample sequenced in a study of blood T cell repertoires in COVID-19. Some clones are missing from TCRdb's copy, which holds only in-frame ones; the method was immunoSEQ multiplex PCR. The sample has about 250,000 clones; around four fifths are singletons. Sequencing was carried out using peripheral blood. The receptors derive from an older woman with active or convalescent COVID-19.

The chain joins TRBV5-1 to TRBJ2-1; TRBD2 agrees at 10 bases. Trimming removed 4 bases from V and 7 bases from J; junction bases left unmatched: 5. CDR1 is SGHRS and CDR2 is YFSETQ in the germline V gene. There are 14 residues in the CDR3. CDR3 sequence: CASSDSGRPNEQFF. The CDR3 region has the DNA TGCGCCAGCAGCGATAGCGGGAGGCCTAATGAGCAGTTCTTC.

This clone was counted only a few times. J is TRBJ1-5 and V is TRBV19; D might be TRBD1 (6 bases). V was trimmed by 5 bases and J by 7 bases, leaving 12 bases between them. Per the germline V gene, CDR1 is LNHDA and CDR2 is SQIVND (reference sequence). The CDR3 has 13 amino acids. CDR3 region: CASSPQGVQPQHF. The CDR3 DNA reads as TGTGCCAGTAGTCCACAGGGAGTCCAGCCCCAGCATTTT. The full variable domain, its missing parts supplied by reference TRBV19 and TRBJ1-5, is DGGITQSPKYLFRKEGQNVTLSCEQNLNHDAMYWYRQDPGQGLRLIYYSQIVNDFQKGDIAEGYSVSREKKESFPLTVTSAQKNPTAFYLCASSPQGVQPQHFGDGTRLSIL.

There are a few counts of this clone. This chain connects TRBV5-1 to TRBJ1-2; D gene unclear. With 3 bases removed from V and 2 bases from J, the gap between germline ends came to 8 bases. Looked up from germline, CDR1 is SGHRS and CDR2 is YFSETQ. The CDR3 totals 13 residues. DNA of the CDR3: TGCGCCAGCAGCTATCCGGGAAACTATGGCTACACCTTC. This translates into CASSYPGNYGYTF.

The genes are TRBV7-8 and TRBJ1-5; D not certain. The CDR3 runs to 15 residues. Germline V CDR1 and CDR2: SGHVS, FQNEAQ. V was pared by 1 base and J by 3 bases, with 10 bases between. DNA for the CDR3: TGTGCCAGCAGCTTAGAGGCGGGCAACAATCAGCCCCAGCATTTT. Protein product: CASSLEAGNNQPQHF.

This clone was observed a handful of times. The rearrangement links TRBV6-5 to TRBJ2-2, with D perhaps TRBD1 (6 bases). This CDR3 spans 16 amino acids. Germline V lookup: CDR1 MNHEY, CDR2 SVGAGI. The V gene lost 2 bases and the J gene lost 0 bases, with 10 bases spanning the gap. The CDR3 nucleotides read TGTGCCAGCAGTTACCCCGGGACATCGAACACCGGGGAGCTGTTTTTT. Its translation: CASSYPGTSNTGELFF.

This clone was counted once. The V call is TRBV19, the J call TRBJ2-2, with D uncertain. The V gene lost 1 base and the J gene lost 2 bases, with 5 bases spanning the gap. The CDR3 spans 14 residues. The V gene's germline CDR1 is LNHDA and CDR2 SQIVND (reference sequence). CDR3 sequence: CASSIGANTGELFF. The CDR3 DNA follows: TGTGCCAGTAGTATAGGGGCCAACACCGGGGAGCTGTTTTTT.

This clone was seen a single time. The genes are TRBV10-2 and TRBJ2-7; 8 bases align to TRBD2. The junction had 7 bases not matched to a gene; V was cut back by 6 bases and J by 3 bases. This CDR3 spans 14 amino acids. Germline CDR1 WSHSY, CDR2 SAAADI. CDR3 residues: CASRLADTFYEQYF. CDR3 bases: TGCGCCAGCAGACTAGCGGATACCTTCTACGAGCAGTACTTC.

A few counts support this clone. This chain joins TRBV3-1 (or the pseudogene TRBV3-2) and TRBJ2-1, with D unresolved. V was shortened by 0 bases and J by 0 bases, with 12 bases between the two germline ends. The CDR3 is made up of 17 amino acids. Germline assignment: CDR1 LGHDT and CDR2 YNNKEL (reference sequence). The CDR3 DNA reads as TGTGCCAGCAGCCAAGAACTGCATCGAGACTCCTACAATGAGCAGTTCTTC. Translation: CASSQELHRDSYNEQFF.

V and J are TRBV5-6 and TRBJ1-1; D might be TRBD1 (6 bases). The CDR3 is 15 residues long. V lost 4 bases and J 3 bases, leaving 16 bases between the germline ends. Germline V gives CDR1 SGHDT, CDR2 YYEEEE. The CDR3 DNA reads as TGTGCCAGCAGCATTACAGGGCTTCTGGACACTGAAGCTTTCTTT. This sequence encodes CASSITGLLDTEAFF.

This sequence joins TRBV2 and TRBJ1-2; the D gene is possibly TRBD1 (5 bases). Germline loops: CDR1 SNHLY, CDR2 FYNNEI. The CDR3 length is 13 residues. Trimming took 7 bases from V and 6 from J, leaving 15 bases between them. CDR3 nucleotides: TGTGCCAGCAAGGACAATTCTGCAGATGGCTACACCTTC. It is translated as CASKDNSADGYTF. Together with reference TRBV2 and TRBJ1-2, the CDR3 gives the full variable domain: EPEVTQTPSHQVTQMGQEVILRCVPISNHLYFYWYRQILGQKVEFLVSFYNNEISEKSEIFDDQFSVERPDGSNFTLKIRSTKLEDSAMYFCASKDNSADGYTFGSGTRLTVV.

The chain combines TRBV11-3 with TRBJ2-5; TRBD2 agrees at 7 bases. Germline lookup yields CDR1 SGHNT and CDR2 YENEEA. With 4 bases clipped from V and 2 bases from J, the junction kept 10 bases outside the gene matches. The length of the CDR3 is 16 residues. The CDR3 loop is CASSSGPLALQETQYF. CDR3 coding DNA: TGTGCCAGCAGCTCAGGCCCACTAGCGCTACAAGAGACCCAGTACTTC.

The chain combines TRBV20-1 with TRBJ1-2; tentatively, D is TRBD1 (5 bases). Trimming pared 5 bases from V and 2 bases from J, leaving 6 bases between. The CDR3 has 11 amino acids. Per germline, CDR1 DFQATT and CDR2 SNEGSKA (reference sequence). The CDR3 here is CSAAGNYGYTF. DNA for the CDR3: TGCAGTGCTGCAGGGAACTATGGCTACACCTTC.

The chain employs TRBV30 and TRBJ1-3; 8 nucleotides line up with TRBD1. Trimming removed 4 bases from V and 2 bases from J; junction bases left unmatched: 4. CDR1 is GTSNPN and CDR2 is SVGIG in the germline V gene (reference sequence). The CDR3 runs to 14 residues. The CDR3, as DNA: TGTGCCTGGACTCCGGACAGGGCTGGAAACACCATATATTTT. Protein: CAWTPDRAGNTIYF.

This chain links TRBV6-6 with TRBJ1-1, with 8 bases aligning to TRBD1. The CDR3 has 12 amino acids. V shed 2 bases, J shed 7 bases, and the junction held 0 bases outside the gene matches. Germline assignment: CDR1 MNHNY and CDR2 SVGAGI (reference sequence). The CDR3 DNA reads as TGTGCCAGCAGTTACGGACAGGGTGAAGCTTTCTTT. The encoded protein is CASSYGQGEAFF.

V gene TRBV5-1 combines with J gene TRBJ1-6, with D unclear. This CDR3 has 14 amino acids. The V gene's germline CDR1 is SGHRS and CDR2 YFSETQ. Trimming took 0 bases from V and 9 from J, leaving 10 bases between them. The DNA of the CDR3 is TGCGCCAGCAGCTTGGGACCTAGCGGTTCACCCCTCCACTTT. Protein product: CASSLGPSGSPLHF.

This rearrangement joins TRBV5-1 to TRBJ2-5, with a weak D call TRBD2 (7 bases). V was trimmed by 2 bases and J by 2 bases, leaving 13 bases between them. The CDR3 runs 15 residues. The germline gives CDR1 SGHRS, CDR2 YFSETQ. As DNA, the CDR3 is TGCGCCAGCAGCTTCCGCGGGGGCGAACAAGAGACCCAGTACTTC. Protein: CASSFRGGEQETQYF.

The rearrangement links TRBV19 to TRBJ2-6; D may be TRBD2 (5 bases). The CDR3 contains 17 residues. The V end was cut by 4 bases, the J end by 0 bases, with 13 bases between. Germline lookup yields CDR1 LNHDA and CDR2 SQIVND (reference sequence). The CDR3 loop is CASSKMGVFSGANVLTF. The CDR3 DNA sequence: TGTGCCAGTAGTAAAATGGGAGTTTTCTCTGGGGCCAACGTCCTGACTTTC.

CDR3: CASGGGTGVNTEAFF. In DNA, the CDR3 is TGTGCCAGCGGGGGCGGGACAGGGGTGAACACTGAAGCTTTCTTT. The chain has TRBV11-3 and TRBJ1-1; TRBD1 matches at 10 bases. V dropped 8 bases and J dropped 0; count of bases not matched to a gene: 6. CDR3 length: 15 amino acids. Germline values: CDR1 SGHNT, CDR2 YENEEA.

CDR3 in DNA: TGTGCCAGCAGCCCGGGGGACAGGGGGCACAATGAGCAGTTCTTC. Translation gives CASSPGDRGHNEQFF. The chain has TRBV7-9 and TRBJ2-1, with 12 nucleotides matching TRBD1. Germline CDR1 SEHNR, CDR2 FQNEAQ (reference sequence). There are 15 residues in the CDR3. The trim removed 5 bases at V and 5 bases at J, leaving 4 bases unmatched.

The chain is built from TRBV19 and TRBJ2-1, with TRBD2 matching 9 bases. The CDR3 is 15 residues long. Germline CDR1 reads LNHDA; CDR2 reads SQIVND (reference sequence). Trimming cost V 3 bases and J 4 bases; bases outside gene matches: 4. The CDR3 sequence is CASSIGLARYNEQFF. The CDR3 DNA is TGTGCCAGTAGTATTGGACTAGCGCGGTACAATGAGCAGTTCTTC.

The rearrangement joins TRBV5-1 to TRBJ2-7, with D perhaps matching TRBD2 (6 bases). In germline, CDR1 is SGHRS, CDR2 YFSETQ. Trimming took off 3 bases at V and 5 bases at J, with 12 bases between the two ends. This CDR3 has 13 residues. This CDR3 reads CASSSGTSHEQYF. As DNA, the CDR3 is TGCGCCAGCAGCTCCGGGACTTCCCACGAGCAGTACTTC. The complete variable domain, with remaining parts taken from reference TRBV5-1 and TRBJ2-7, reads KAGVTQTPRYLIKTRGQQVTLSCSPISGHRSVSWYQQTPGQGLQFLFEYFSETQRNKGNFPGRFSGRQFSNSRSEMNVSTLELGDSALYLCASSSGTSHEQYFGPGTRLTVT.